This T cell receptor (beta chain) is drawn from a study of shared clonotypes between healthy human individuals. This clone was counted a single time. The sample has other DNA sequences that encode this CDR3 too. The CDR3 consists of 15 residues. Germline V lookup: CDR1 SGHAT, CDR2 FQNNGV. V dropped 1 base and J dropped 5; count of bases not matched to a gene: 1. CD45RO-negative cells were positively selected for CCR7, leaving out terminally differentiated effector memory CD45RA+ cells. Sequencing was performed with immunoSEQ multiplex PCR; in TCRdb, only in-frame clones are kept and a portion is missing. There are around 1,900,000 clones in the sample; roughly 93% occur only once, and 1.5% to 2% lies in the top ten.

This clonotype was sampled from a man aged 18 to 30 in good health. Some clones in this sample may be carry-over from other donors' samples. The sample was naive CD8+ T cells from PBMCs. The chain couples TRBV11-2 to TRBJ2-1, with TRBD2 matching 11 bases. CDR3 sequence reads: CASSLGLAGNNEQFF. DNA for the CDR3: TGTGCCAGCAGCTTAGGACTAGCGGGAAACAATGAGCAGTTCTTC.